The clone carrying this TCR beta chain came up once. This sample was included in a study of blood T cell repertoires in COVID-19. Clones were read by immunoSEQ multiplex PCR, and TCRdb kept only the in-frame ones, dropping some. The table shows approximately 390,000 clones, with 90% occurring only once. The CDR3 has 13 amino acids. V lost 2 bases and J 7 bases, leaving 12 bases between the germline ends. Looked up from germline, CDR1 is MNHEY and CDR2 is SVGAGI. Sequenced sample: peripheral blood. The source is a man younger than 35 with active or convalescent COVID-19. The chain couples TRBV6-5 to TRBJ2-7, with D perhaps TRBD1 (7 bases). CDR3: CASSYVQGGEQYF. CDR3 DNA sequence: TGTGCCAGCAGTTACGTCCAGGGGGGTGAGCAGTACTTC.